This TCR beta chain is drawn from a study of shared T cell receptors in the human thymus. Sequencing was performed with immunoSEQ multiplex PCR; in TCRdb, only in-frame clones are kept and a portion is missing. Counted here are about 660,000 clones, roughly 90% occurring once; the ten biggest clones make up roughly 0.0097%. This clone occurred a few times. J was trimmed by 5 bases and V by 6 bases; bases with no gene match: 6. This CDR3 comprises 14 residues. Germline CDR1 and CDR2: MGHRA and YSYEKL. These sequences were also reported in another study, on human thymus T cells. That source adds: Infants served as donors; they were healthy and Finnish and were having corrective surgery for congenital heart defects. Gene usage for V and J segments appeared biased in thymic and blood repertoires. Related studies found that unrelated individuals share highly overlapping thymic repertoires.

The genes are TRBV4-1 and TRBJ2-7; 11 positions match TRBD2. The sequencing sample was made of thymocytes. The TCR originated in a boy younger than two with a congenital heart defect. CDR3 loop: CASSLAGGGNEQYF. CDR3 DNA sequence: TGCGCCAGCAGTCTAGCGGGGGGTGGTAACGAGCAGTACTTC.